The 21 T cell receptor beta chains presented below share a single source sample, sequenced in a study of metastatic and nonmetastatic thyroid tumors. TCRdb reanalyzed the PCR reads with MiXCR. The sample consists of about 32,000 clones, around 7.4% of them appearing once. Until they underwent thyroid surgery, no patient had received any treatment. Sequences were obtained from blood. Receptors were obtained from a female donor with papillary thyroid cancer or a benign thyroid nodule (not recorded which). Some clones in this sample may be carry-over from other donors' samples.

This clone was recorded at least ten times. The chain joins TRBV28 to TRBJ2-5; D is unresolved. V lost 4 bases and J lost 5, with 17 bases in between. Looked up from germline, CDR1 is MDHEN and CDR2 is SYDVKM. The CDR3 sequence is 15 residues long. The CDR3 reads CASSSLSESRETQYF. As DNA, the CDR3 is TGTGCCAGCAGTTCCCTTTCCGAAAGTCGGGAGACCCAGTACTTC.

Of note for this clone: One base away lies a much larger clone, so this may be a sequencing read error. The gene calls are TRBV9 and TRBJ2-5; 12 nucleotides match TRBD1. CDR1 SGDLS and CDR2 YYNGEE come from the germline V gene. This CDR3 is 15 amino acids long. CDR3 nucleotide sequence: TGTGCCAGCATCGTAGGGACAGGGGGCGCGGAGACCCAGTACTTC. This encodes CASIVGTGGAETQYF. Using reference TRBV9 and TRBJ2-5 for the parts outside the CDR3, the full variable domain is DSGVTQTPKHLITATGQRVTLRCSPRSGDLSVYWYQQSLDQGLQFLIQYYNGEERAKGNILERFSAQQFPDLHSELNLSSLELGDSALYFCASIVGTGGAETQYFGPGTRLLVL.

A remark on this clone: Sequence at one end of the junction differs from germline and may be a read error. Distinct nucleotide sequences in the sample also encode this CDR3. The chain has TRBV19 and TRBJ1-2; 7 nucleotides align to TRBD1. Germline assignment: CDR1 LNHDA and CDR2 SQIVND (reference sequence). The CDR3 is made up of 15 amino acids. CDR3 amino acids: CASSFNRGHNYGYTF. The CDR3 nucleotides read TGTGCCAGTAGTTTCAACAGGGGACATAACTATGGATACACCTTC.

This clone came up many times. The chain has TRBV11-1 and TRBJ1-2; possibly TRBD1 for D (6 bases). CDR1 and CDR2 from the germline V gene are SGHAT and FQDESV (reference sequence). Trimming took off 5 bases at V and 0 bases at J, with 16 bases between the two ends. The CDR3 has 16 residues. The CDR3 protein is CASSADGGPSNYGYTF. For the CDR3, the DNA is TGTGCCAGCAGCGCCGACGGGGGGCCCTCTAACTATGGCTACACCTTC.

This clone showed up many times. The chain is built from TRBV5-1 and TRBJ1-3, with TRBD1 identical over 7 bases. The J segment lost 0 bases and the V segment lost 4 bases, leaving 7 bases of the junction unmatched. The CDR3 has 16 amino acids. Germline CDR1 SGHRS, CDR2 YFSETQ. The DNA for the CDR3 is TGCGCCAGCAGCACCCGACAGGGCAACTCTGGAAACACCATATATTTT. It is translated as CASSTRQGNSGNTIYF.

This clone was observed many times. The chain recombines TRBV7-9 with TRBJ2-3; the D is unclear. The V gene lost 2 bases and the J gene lost 4 bases, with 4 bases spanning the gap. Germline V CDR1 and CDR2: SEHNR, FQNEAQ (reference sequence). This CDR3 has 12 amino acids. The CDR3 nucleotides read TGTGCCAGCAGCTTAACTGCAGATACGCAGTATTTT. This sequence encodes CASSLTADTQYF. The entire variable domain, with the rest obtained from reference TRBV7-9 and TRBJ2-3, is as follows: DTGVSQNPRHKITKRGQNVTFRCDPISEHNRLYWYRQTLGQGPEFLTYFQNEAQLEKSRLLSDRFSAERPKGSFSTLEIQRTEQGDSAMYLCASSLTADTQYFGPGTRLTVL.

This clone was seen many times. The J gene is TRBJ2-1, the V gene TRBV12-3 or TRBV12-4, with D possibly matching TRBD1 (6 bases). V gave up 5 bases and J gave up 8 bases, with 10 bases separating them. CDR3 length equals 12 residues. The CDR3 nucleotides read TGTGCCAGCAGTCACAGGGTCGATGAGCAGTTCTTC. The encoded protein is CASSHRVDEQFF.

This clone was seen ten or more times. The chain joins TRBV20-1 to TRBJ1-2, with D possibly being TRBD1 (5 bases). The CDR3 is 15 residues long. From germline, CDR1 is DFQATT and CDR2 SNEGSKA (reference sequence). V was shortened by 5 bases and J by 6 bases, with 22 bases between the two germline ends. CDR3 nucleotides: TGCAGTGCTGAGAGGTTCGGGGAAGGGGACCATGGCTACACCTTC. It translates to CSAERFGEGDHGYTF.

In its sample, this clone was seen many times. The chain carries TRBV20-1 and TRBJ1-1; D gene ambiguous. The CDR3 totals 14 residues. The germline gives CDR1 DFQATT, CDR2 SNEGSKA (reference sequence). V was shortened by 3 bases and J by 3 bases, with 14 bases between the two germline ends. The CDR3 sequence: CSASLQRVYTEAFF. CDR3 DNA sequence: TGCAGTGCTAGTCTCCAGCGCGTTTACACTGAAGCTTTCTTT.

This clone was detected a few times. A clone one base away is much larger, so this may be a read error. This sequence joins TRBV6-2 or TRBV6-3 and TRBJ2-5; 8 positions match TRBD2. The CDR3 spans 14 residues. The V gene's germline CDR1 is MNHEY and CDR2 SVGEGT. The CDR3 region has the DNA TGCGCCAGCAGTTACGGTACTAGCGGTGAGACCCAGTACTTC. This sequence encodes CASSYGTSGETQYF.

This clone was recorded at least ten times. The chain combines TRBV7-8 with TRBJ2-1; D call uncertain. Germline CDR1 is SGHVS and CDR2 is FQNEAQ. The CDR3 covers 14 residues. V was shortened by 2 bases and J by 6 bases, with 11 bases between the two germline ends. This chain's CDR3 is CASSLSSRRNEQFF. Here the CDR3 DNA reads TGTGCCAGCAGCTTATCTTCTAGGCGCAATGAGCAGTTCTTC. Based on the CDR3 plus reference TRBV7-8 and TRBJ2-1, the full variable domain is GAGVSQSPRYKVAKRGQDVALRCDPISGHVSLFWYQQALGQGPEFLTYFQNEAQLDKSGLPSDRFFAERPEGSVSTLKIQRTQQEDSAVYLCASSLSSRRNEQFFGPGTRLTVL.

This clone has ten or more counts. V and J are TRBV28 and TRBJ2-1, with no clear D. The length of the CDR3 is 12 residues. CDR1 and CDR2 (germline): MDHEN, SYDVKM. V was pared by 1 base and J by 7 bases, with 5 bases between. CDR3 in amino acids: CASSLFRNEQFF. As DNA, the CDR3 is TGTGCCAGCAGTTTATTCCGTAATGAGCAGTTCTTC.

Notes on this clone: This may be a read error, as it is one base from a much larger clone. The chain joins TRBV5-1 to TRBJ1-1; D perhaps matches TRBD1 (5 bases). Germline V gene data show CDR1 as SGHRS and CDR2 as YFSETQ. CDR3 length: 13 residues. Trimming took 7 bases from V and 1 from J, leaving 11 bases between them. CDR3 nucleotides: TGCGCCAGCCTGCGGGGGACGAACACTGAAGCTTTCTTT. This codes for CASLRGTNTEAFF.

In its sample, this clone was seen many times. CDR3 sequence: CASSRGAVNTIYF. The DNA for the CDR3 is TGTGCCAGCAGCCGGGGGGCAGTCAACACCATATATTTT. The genes are TRBV9 and TRBJ1-3; D may be TRBD1 (6 bases). Germline V gene data show CDR1 as SGDLS and CDR2 as YYNGEE. The CDR3 runs 13 residues. The ends were cut back, 4 bases at V and 7 bases at J, with 12 bases in the middle.

This clone was recorded at least ten times. The V gene is TRBV10-2, the J gene TRBJ2-3; 8 bases align to TRBD2. The J segment lost 6 bases and the V segment lost 2 bases, leaving 10 bases of the junction unmatched. The CDR3 covers 16 residues. Germline V gene data show CDR1 as WSHSY and CDR2 as SAAADI. The CDR3 reads CASSEPGTSQSDTQYF. The DNA for the CDR3 is TGCGCCAGCAGTGAGCCGGGGACTAGTCAATCGGATACGCAGTATTTT.

This clone was detected ten times or more. The rearrangement uses TRBV28 and TRBJ2-7, with D tentatively TRBD2 (5 bases). From germline, CDR1 is MDHEN and CDR2 SYDVKM. V was trimmed by 6 bases and J by 0 bases, leaving 12 bases between them. This CDR3 comprises 14 residues. In DNA form, the CDR3 reads TGTGCCAGCAGACTTAGCGTGAGCTCCTACGAGCAGTACTTC. This sequence encodes CASRLSVSSYEQYF.

This clone was counted at least ten times. The chain employs TRBV12-3 or TRBV12-4 and TRBJ2-1, with 10 bases that match TRBD1. The CDR3 totals 15 residues. Trimming removed 7 bases from V and 7 bases from J; junction bases left unmatched: 10. CDR3 bases: TGTGCCAGCACCTGGTCGGGACAGGGGTGGAATGAGCAGTTCTTC. It codes for CASTWSGQGWNEQFF.

This clone was seen repeatedly, ten times or more. CDR3: CASSTGQGISEQYF. In DNA, the CDR3 is TGTGCCAGTAGTACGGGACAGGGGATATCCGAGCAGTACTTC. The J gene is TRBJ2-7, the V gene TRBV19; TRBD1 matches 10 bases. The CDR3 length is 14 residues. The germline V gene encodes CDR1 LNHDA and CDR2 SQIVND (reference sequence). With V trimmed by 4 bases and J by 6 bases, 6 bases remained unmatched.

The sample holds many counts of this clone. The CDR3 is CASSLTDNEQFF. CDR3 nucleotides: TGTGCCAGCAGCTTGACGGACAATGAGCAGTTCTTC. V gene TRBV11-2 combines with J gene TRBJ2-1; D remains ambiguous. Trimming cost V 3 bases and J 5 bases, with 5 bases left between them. The germline gives CDR1 SGHAT, CDR2 FQNNGV. CDR3 length: 12 residues.

There are a few counts of this clone. This chain connects TRBV27 to TRBJ2-3, with D perhaps matching TRBD2 (6 bases). Germline CDR1 and CDR2: MNHEY and SMNVEV (reference sequence). The CDR3 length is 15 residues. V lost 4 bases and J lost 4, with 15 bases in between. For the CDR3, the DNA is TGTGCCAGCAGTTACGCTAGCGTTGAGTCAGATACGCAGTATTTT. Translation: CASSYASVESDTQYF.

The chain recombines TRBV5-6 with TRBJ2-1; weak D call: TRBD2 (8 bases). V lost 4 bases to trimming and J lost 6 bases, with 26 bases between them. Germline loops: CDR1 SGHDT, CDR2 YYEEEE. This CDR3 is 18 amino acids long. In nucleotides, the CDR3 is TGTGCCAGCAGCCCTGACAGGGTGGAAGCGGGAGTTCGCAATGAGCAGTTCTTC. Amino acid sequence: CASSPDRVEAGVRNEQFF.